This T cell receptor beta chain appears in the sequencing data of a study of blood T cell repertoires in COVID-19. For the study at large: Samples taken during acute and convalescent COVID-19 were collected in the United States, Italy and Spain.

Authors' processing steps: Reference gene primer amplification gave estimated nucleated cell counts. Assay: immunoSEQ multiplex PCR; the TCRdb copy retains only in-frame clones and omits some. V, J and clone size reflect that table, while D and trimming were determined from the DNA. The table records fewer than 250,000 clones, 75% to 90% of them present only once. The CDR3 covers 10 residues. As concerns this clone: Relative to the germline gene, one junction end is altered; a read error may explain this.

The sequenced sample consisted of peripheral blood. The origin of this receptor is a man in his thirties or forties with acute or convalescent COVID-19. The chain recombines TRBV12-3 or TRBV12-4 with TRBJ2-7; D not resolved. In nucleotides, the CDR3 is TGTGCCCTGCGCGGTACCGAGTTGCGCTTC. Its protein is CALRGTELRF.